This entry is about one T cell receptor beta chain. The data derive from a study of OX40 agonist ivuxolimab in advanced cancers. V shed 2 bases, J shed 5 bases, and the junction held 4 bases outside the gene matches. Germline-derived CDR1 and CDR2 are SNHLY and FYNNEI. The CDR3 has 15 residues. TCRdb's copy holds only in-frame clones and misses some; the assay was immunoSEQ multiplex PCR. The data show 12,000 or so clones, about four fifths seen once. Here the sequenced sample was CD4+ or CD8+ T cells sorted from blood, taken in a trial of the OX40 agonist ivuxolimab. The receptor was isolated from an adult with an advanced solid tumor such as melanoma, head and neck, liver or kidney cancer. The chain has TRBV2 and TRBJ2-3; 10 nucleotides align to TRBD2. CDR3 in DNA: TGTGCCAGCAGTGAACTAGCGGGAGTTAGAGATACGCAGTATTTT. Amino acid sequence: CASSELAGVRDTQYF.